This T cell receptor beta chain was found in a study of metastatic and nonmetastatic thyroid tumors (dated by TCRdb to 2019 to 2021). Context from the whole study: The researchers compared repertoires between peripheral blood samples and tumor or nodule tissue samples from patients with malignant or benign thyroid disease. The research as a whole found: In both blood and tumor samples, malignant tumors were reported to have significantly higher TCR beta diversity than benign nodules.

The library was prepared using PCR. Sequencing was performed on an Illumina HiSeq 4000. The TCR beta-chain CDR3 region of each patient was profiled by high-throughput sequencing. Processing in the source paper ran as follows. The researchers built a classifier to tell apart papillary thyroid cancer patients with distant metastasis, based on CDR3 differences among clinicopathological groups. Repertoire diversity was assessed with the Shannon index, and tumor-blood repertoire similarity with the Morisita-Horn index. The public reads were reprocessed in TCRdb via fastp at Q25 and MiXCR, keeping in-frame beta chains. TCRdb, rather than the study authors, made the V and J calls. This sample gives just under 60,000 clones in total; roughly 16% of them show up just once. The biggest ten clones account for around 9% of the sample. Relative to germline, V is missing 7 bases and J is missing 8 bases, with 8 bases of the junction outside any gene match. From the germline V gene, CDR1 is SGHVS and CDR2 is FNYEAQ. There are 13 amino acids in the CDR3, from cysteine to phenylalanine inclusive. The sequence is cut down to CDR3 DNA, 39 bases in frame from base 1.

To note about this clone: The antigen this receptor binds is unknown. Per-base quality was not reported, and no clone a single base away is much larger than it.

No treatment had been received by any patient before thyroid surgery. The study retrospectively analysed patient clinical samples collected from about 2012 to 2019 using T-cell receptor beta sequencing. The rearranged segments are TRBV7-6 and TRBJ2-4, and 7 junctional nucleotides match TRBD1. The sample taken for sequencing was blood. This clonotype was obtained from a male donor with papillary thyroid cancer or a benign thyroid nodule (not recorded which). Some clones in this sample may be carry-over from other donors' samples. The CDR3 corresponds to CASILDRADIQYF. The bases read TGTGCCAGCATCCTAGACAGGGCGGACATTCAGTACTTC.